These T cell receptor beta chains were read from a single sample in a study of shared clonotypes between healthy human individuals. TCRdb's table, derived via immunoSEQ multiplex PCR, lists solely in-frame clones and lacks some. The table includes 2,500,000 or so clones, approximately 94% detected once. The sample was naive CD4+ T cells sorted from blood. These receptors originate from a man younger than 35 in good health. CDR3s include the opening cysteine and the closing phenylalanine or tryptophan. The order of the fields is CDR3 DNA, CDR3 protein, clone size, D gene, J gene, V gene. The D gene is left open where the match is weak. A row's size may be missing; if present it is once, few, many or a size class.

CDR3nt: TGCGCCAGCAGCTTGGGGTCTAGCGGGTACAATGAGCAGTTCTTC; CDR3aa: CASSLGSSGYNEQFF; abundance: -; d_gene: TRBD2; j_gene: TRBJ2-1; v_gene: TRBV5-1
CDR3nt: TGTGCCAGCAGTACCGGGACTAGCGGGATAAATGAGCAGTTCTTC; CDR3aa: CASSTGTSGINEQFF; abundance: -; d_gene: TRBD2; j_gene: TRBJ2-1; v_gene: TRBV6-1
CDR3nt: TGTGCCAGTAGTACGCCCAGGACAGGGAAACGCAATGAGCAGTTCTTC; CDR3aa: CASSTPRTGKRNEQFF; abundance: -; d_gene: TRBD1; j_gene: TRBJ2-1; v_gene: TRBV19
CDR3nt: TGCGCCAGCAGCCAAGATCTAGTAACCCACGAGCAGTACTTC; CDR3aa: CASSQDLVTHEQYF; abundance: -; d_gene: -; j_gene: TRBJ2-7; v_gene: TRBV4-1
CDR3nt: TGTGCCAGCAGCTTAGAACCAGACACCCACACTGAAGCTTTCTTT; CDR3aa: CASSLEPDTHTEAFF; abundance: -; d_gene: -; j_gene: TRBJ1-1; v_gene: TRBV11-2
CDR3nt: TGTGCCAGCTGTCGGCAGGACCAGCCCCAGCATTTT; CDR3aa: CASCRQDQPQHF; abundance: -; d_gene: -; j_gene: TRBJ1-5; v_gene: TRBV28
CDR3nt: TGCGCCAGCAGCCGAACACTAGCGGGAGGAGGAGATACGCAGTATTTT; CDR3aa: CASSRTLAGGGDTQYF; abundance: -; d_gene: TRBD2; j_gene: TRBJ2-3; v_gene: TRBV4-1
CDR3nt: TGTGCCAGCAGTTTTGCGGCTAACTATGGCTACACCTTC; CDR3aa: CASSFAANYGYTF; abundance: once; d_gene: -; j_gene: TRBJ1-2; v_gene: TRBV28
CDR3nt: TGTGCCAGCAGAGTAACCGGGACTCGAGGCACAGATACGCAGTATTTT; CDR3aa: CASRVTGTRGTDTQYF; abundance: -; d_gene: -; j_gene: TRBJ2-3; v_gene: TRBV7-2
CDR3nt: TGTGCCAGCAGCACAACCGGGACAGGGGCCCACGAGCAGTACTTC; CDR3aa: CASSTTGTGAHEQYF; abundance: once; d_gene: TRBD1; j_gene: TRBJ2-7; v_gene: TRBV5-4
CDR3nt: TGTGCCAGCAGTTTATTTACGGGAGCCTCAGGCAATGAGCAGTTCTTC; CDR3aa: CASSLFTGASGNEQFF; abundance: -; d_gene: -; j_gene: TRBJ2-1; v_gene: TRBV27
CDR3nt: TGTGCCAGCAGTTCCTTAGCAGGGGCGAACACTGAAGCTTTCTTT; CDR3aa: CASSSLAGANTEAFF; abundance: once; d_gene: -; j_gene: TRBJ1-1; v_gene: TRBV27
CDR3nt: TGTGCCAGCAGCTTGTTTTTCGAGGGCGTGTACCCCCCCGATACGCAGTATTTT; CDR3aa: CASSLFFEGVYPPDTQYF; abundance: -; d_gene: -; j_gene: TRBJ2-3; v_gene: TRBV5-6
CDR3nt: TGTGCCAGCAGCCATCGCAGACAGGCCCAAGAGACCCAGTACTTC; CDR3aa: CASSHRRQAQETQYF; abundance: -; d_gene: -; j_gene: TRBJ2-5; v_gene: TRBV7-8
CDR3nt: TGTGCCAGCAGTTTGTCTGCCCGAGTTGGCTACGAGCAGTACTTC; CDR3aa: CASSLSARVGYEQYF; abundance: once; d_gene: -; j_gene: TRBJ2-7; v_gene: TRBV27
CDR3nt: TGTGCCAGCAGCCAAGGAGGAGCGGGGACCCAGTACTTC; CDR3aa: CASSQGGAGTQYF; abundance: -; d_gene: -; j_gene: TRBJ2-5; v_gene: TRBV14
CDR3nt: TGCGCCAGCAGCTTGGGGGGTTCAACTGGAAACACCATATATTTT; CDR3aa: CASSLGGSTGNTIYF; abundance: -; d_gene: -; j_gene: TRBJ1-3; v_gene: TRBV5-1
CDR3nt: TGTGCCAGCAGCGTAGCTGTAAATTCACCCCTCCACTTT; CDR3aa: CASSVAVNSPLHF; abundance: -; d_gene: -; j_gene: TRBJ1-6; v_gene: TRBV9
CDR3nt: TGTGCCAGCAGTCTGGCGGGAGCGTACGAGCAGTACTTC; CDR3aa: CASSLAGAYEQYF; abundance: -; d_gene: TRBD2; j_gene: TRBJ2-7; v_gene: TRBV6-5
CDR3nt: TGTGCCAGCAGCTTGGGGCAGAGCACAGATACGCAGTATTTT; CDR3aa: CASSLGQSTDTQYF; abundance: -; d_gene: -; j_gene: TRBJ2-3; v_gene: TRBV5-6
CDR3nt: TGTGCCACCAAGCCTCGGAGACTACTGGATTACGAGCAGTACTTC; CDR3aa: CATKPRRLLDYEQYF; abundance: -; d_gene: -; j_gene: TRBJ2-7; v_gene: TRBV30
CDR3nt: TGTGCCAGTAGTTCCGACATAACAGATACGCAGTATTTT; CDR3aa: CASSSDITDTQYF; abundance: -; d_gene: -; j_gene: TRBJ2-3; v_gene: TRBV19
CDR3nt: TGTGCCAGTAGTATAGATCCACCCCCGACCGAGCAGTACTTC; CDR3aa: CASSIDPPPTEQYF; abundance: -; d_gene: -; j_gene: TRBJ2-7; v_gene: TRBV19
CDR3nt: TGTGCCAGCAGTTCAACAGGAAACTATGGCTACACCTTC; CDR3aa: CASSSTGNYGYTF; abundance: -; d_gene: -; j_gene: TRBJ1-2; v_gene: TRBV6-5
CDR3nt: TGTGCCAGCAGCCCCCACCCCGGGACAGTCTCCTACGAGCAGTACTTC; CDR3aa: CASSPHPGTVSYEQYF; abundance: -; d_gene: TRBD1; j_gene: TRBJ2-7; v_gene: TRBV9
CDR3nt: TGTGCCAGCAGCACAGGGGAGGACAGTGAGCAGTTCTTC; CDR3aa: CASSTGEDSEQFF; abundance: -; d_gene: -; j_gene: TRBJ2-1; v_gene: TRBV21-1
CDR3nt: TGTGCCAGCAGTTACTCCAGGGGCCCCTACGAGCAGTACTTC; CDR3aa: CASSYSRGPYEQYF; abundance: -; d_gene: -; j_gene: TRBJ2-7; v_gene: TRBV6-5
CDR3nt: TGTGCCAGCAGTCTAGCGGGATCGGGGGCCTGGGAGCAGTTCTTC; CDR3aa: CASSLAGSGAWEQFF; abundance: -; d_gene: TRBD2; j_gene: TRBJ2-1; v_gene: TRBV7-2
CDR3nt: TGTGCCAGCAGTTACTCCCGGGCGGCCGTGGGGGGTGATGCTTTCTTT; CDR3aa: CASSYSRAAVGGDAFF; abundance: -; d_gene: -; j_gene: TRBJ1-1; v_gene: TRBV6-5
CDR3nt: TGTGCTAGCAGCTCTAGCGGGGAAGGGACAGATACGCAGTATTTT; CDR3aa: CASSSSGEGTDTQYF; abundance: -; d_gene: TRBD2; j_gene: TRBJ2-3; v_gene: TRBV7-7
CDR3nt: TGTGCCAGCTCAGGACCGGGACAGGCCTATGGCTACACCTTC; CDR3aa: CASSGPGQAYGYTF; abundance: -; d_gene: TRBD1; j_gene: TRBJ1-2; v_gene: TRBV18
CDR3nt: TGTGCCAGCAGACTCCTAGCGGAGAGGGGGGAGACCCAGTACTTC; CDR3aa: CASRLLAERGETQYF; abundance: -; d_gene: -; j_gene: TRBJ2-5; v_gene: TRBV6-6
CDR3nt: TGTGCCACCAGCGAGCAGGCAGGGCTTCTTAGTAATTCACCCCTCCACTTT; CDR3aa: CATSEQAGLLSNSPLHF; abundance: -; d_gene: -; j_gene: TRBJ1-6; v_gene: TRBV15
CDR3nt: TGCGCCAGCAGCTTGGGAGCGGAAGAGACCCAGTACTTC; CDR3aa: CASSLGAEETQYF; abundance: -; d_gene: -; j_gene: TRBJ2-5; v_gene: TRBV5-1
CDR3nt: TGCAGTGCCCCTTCCATAGGCGGCTACACCTTC; CDR3aa: CSAPSIGGYTF; abundance: -; d_gene: -; j_gene: TRBJ1-2; v_gene: TRBV20-1
CDR3nt: TGTGCCAGCAGGGGGGCGGCGGACTATGGCTACACCTTC; CDR3aa: CASRGAADYGYTF; abundance: -; d_gene: -; j_gene: TRBJ1-2; v_gene: TRBV6-5
CDR3nt: TGTGCCAGCAGTGTTAAGGATGAAGCTTTCTTT; CDR3aa: CASSVKDEAFF; abundance: -; d_gene: -; j_gene: TRBJ1-1; v_gene: TRBV2
CDR3nt: TGTGCCAGCAGCTTAACTGGGCCAGCCAAAAACATTCAGTACTTC; CDR3aa: CASSLTGPAKNIQYF; abundance: -; d_gene: -; j_gene: TRBJ2-4; v_gene: TRBV7-2
CDR3nt: TGTGCCAGCAGCCCTAGGGACAGGGGAAACTATGGCTACACCTTC; CDR3aa: CASSPRDRGNYGYTF; abundance: once; d_gene: TRBD1; j_gene: TRBJ1-2; v_gene: TRBV7-9
CDR3nt: TGTGCCAGCAGTTTGGCGGTGTCGTTTGGCGGCTACACCTTC; CDR3aa: CASSLAVSFGGYTF; abundance: -; d_gene: -; j_gene: TRBJ1-2; v_gene: TRBV28
CDR3nt: TGTGCCAGCAGCCCAAGTCTTAAACAGGGGCTACCTCCCTACGAGCAGTACTTC; CDR3aa: CASSPSLKQGLPPYEQYF; abundance: -; d_gene: TRBD1; j_gene: TRBJ2-7; v_gene: TRBV7-9
CDR3nt: TGCGCCAGCAGCTTGGATCCGGGGGATGAAAAACTGTTTTTT; CDR3aa: CASSLDPGDEKLFF; abundance: -; d_gene: -; j_gene: TRBJ1-4; v_gene: TRBV5-1
CDR3nt: TGCGCCAGCAGCTTGGCCGGGGAAGCTAACTATGGCTACACCTTC; CDR3aa: CASSLAGEANYGYTF; abundance: -; d_gene: -; j_gene: TRBJ1-2; v_gene: TRBV5-1
CDR3nt: TGTGCCATCAGTGTTACCAGCGGGATAGAGACCCAGTACTTC; CDR3aa: CAISVTSGIETQYF; abundance: -; d_gene: TRBD2; j_gene: TRBJ2-5; v_gene: TRBV10-3
CDR3nt: TGCGCCAGCAGCTTAGGGGATCTCTATGGCTACACCTTC; CDR3aa: CASSLGDLYGYTF; abundance: -; d_gene: -; j_gene: TRBJ1-2; v_gene: TRBV5-1
CDR3nt: TGTGCCAGCAGTTTAAGGGACACGGCCCGCAATGAGCAGTTCTTC; CDR3aa: CASSLRDTARNEQFF; abundance: once; d_gene: -; j_gene: TRBJ2-1; v_gene: TRBV28
CDR3nt: TGCGCCAGCAGCCAACCAGGGTCGGCAGTTGGAAAACTGTTTTTT; CDR3aa: CASSQPGSAVGKLFF; abundance: -; d_gene: -; j_gene: TRBJ1-4; v_gene: TRBV4-1
CDR3nt: TGTGCCAGCAGCTTCTCCAGGACTAGCGGGGGGGACCGGGAGCTGTTTTTT; CDR3aa: CASSFSRTSGGDRELFF; abundance: -; d_gene: TRBD2; j_gene: TRBJ2-2; v_gene: TRBV13
CDR3nt: TGTGCCAGCTCCCCTGCGATGAGCGGCTCTGGGGCCAACGTCCTGACTTTC; CDR3aa: CASSPAMSGSGANVLTF; abundance: once; d_gene: -; j_gene: TRBJ2-6; v_gene: TRBV18
CDR3nt: TGTGCCAGCAGAAATAGCGGGAGCGTAGGGGCCGGGGAGCTGTTTTTT; CDR3aa: CASRNSGSVGAGELFF; abundance: -; d_gene: TRBD2; j_gene: TRBJ2-2; v_gene: TRBV6-6
CDR3nt: TGTGCCAGTAGTATTGGGACAGACTACTACGAGCAGTACTTC; CDR3aa: CASSIGTDYYEQYF; abundance: -; d_gene: TRBD1; j_gene: TRBJ2-7; v_gene: TRBV19
CDR3nt: TGTGCCAGCAAGGACAGGGCCCTCCAAGAGACCCAGTACTTC; CDR3aa: CASKDRALQETQYF; abundance: -; d_gene: TRBD1; j_gene: TRBJ2-5; v_gene: TRBV6-1
CDR3nt: TGTGCCAGCAGTTTTCAAGAAGGATTGTATAATTCACCCCTCCACTTT; CDR3aa: CASSFQEGLYNSPLHF; abundance: -; d_gene: -; j_gene: TRBJ1-6; v_gene: TRBV27
CDR3nt: TGCGCCAGCAGCTTGGGAACTGCTGGAGAGCAGTACTTC; CDR3aa: CASSLGTAGEQYF; abundance: -; d_gene: -; j_gene: TRBJ2-7; v_gene: TRBV5-1
CDR3nt: TGTGCCAGCAGCGTCCCGGGGGGCGAGCAGTACTTC; CDR3aa: CASSVPGGEQYF; abundance: -; d_gene: TRBD2; j_gene: TRBJ2-7; v_gene: TRBV4-2
CDR3nt: TGTGCCAGCAGCTTCGGGCGCTACCTGGATGAGCAGTTCTTC; CDR3aa: CASSFGRYLDEQFF; abundance: -; d_gene: -; j_gene: TRBJ2-1; v_gene: TRBV11-2
CDR3nt: TGTGCCAGCAGTTTTTCTAACTATGGCTACACCTTC; CDR3aa: CASSFSNYGYTF; abundance: once; d_gene: -; j_gene: TRBJ1-2; v_gene: TRBV5-5